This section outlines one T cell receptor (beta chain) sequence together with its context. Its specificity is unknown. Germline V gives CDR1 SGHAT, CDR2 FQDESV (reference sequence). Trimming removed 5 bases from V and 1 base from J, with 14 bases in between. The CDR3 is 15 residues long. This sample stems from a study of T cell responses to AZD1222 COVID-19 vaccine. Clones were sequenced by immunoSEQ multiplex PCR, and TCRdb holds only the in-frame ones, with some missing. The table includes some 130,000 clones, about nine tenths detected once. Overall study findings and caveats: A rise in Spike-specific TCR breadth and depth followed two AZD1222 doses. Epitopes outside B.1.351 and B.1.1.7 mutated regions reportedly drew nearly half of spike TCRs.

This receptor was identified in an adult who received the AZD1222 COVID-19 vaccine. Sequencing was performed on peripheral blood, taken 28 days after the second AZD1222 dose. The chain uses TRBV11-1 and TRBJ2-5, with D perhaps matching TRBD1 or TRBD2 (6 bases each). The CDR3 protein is CASSDRRGAQETQYF. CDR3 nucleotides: TGTGCCAGCAGCGATCGAAGGGGGGCCCAAGAGACCCAGTACTTC.